The T cell receptor beta chain described here comes from a study of T cells in localized non-small cell lung cancer. Study results and limitations: Turning up in adjacent lung were a median roughly 62 of the top 100 tumor clones.

The method was immunoSEQ multiplex PCR; TCRdb's version includes in-frame clones alone and lacks a portion of them. Of around 30,000 clones listed, roughly 80% are singletons. This clone was seen more than once but under ten times. Its target is not known. This CDR3 has 13 residues. CDR1 is PRHDT and CDR2 is FYEKMQ in the germline V gene (reference sequence). V gave up 4 bases and J gave up 11 bases, with 12 bases separating them. The sequence came from a male donor older than 55 with stage II squamous cell lung carcinoma. This chain joins TRBV13 and TRBJ1-6; no clear D. The sample consisted of peripheral blood, taken before any cancer treatment. The CDR3 reads CASSSRGVTPLHF. CDR3 DNA: TGTGCCAGCAGCTCCCGGGGTGTTACACCCCTCCACTTT.